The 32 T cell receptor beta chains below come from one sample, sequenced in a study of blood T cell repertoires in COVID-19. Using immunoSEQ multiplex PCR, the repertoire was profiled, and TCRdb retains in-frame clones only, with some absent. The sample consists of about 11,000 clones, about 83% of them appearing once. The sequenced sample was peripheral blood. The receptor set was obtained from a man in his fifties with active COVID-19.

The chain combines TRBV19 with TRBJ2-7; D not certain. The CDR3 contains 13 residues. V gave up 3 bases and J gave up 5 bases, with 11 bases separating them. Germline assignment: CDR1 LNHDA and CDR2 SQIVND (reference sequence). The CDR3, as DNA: TGTGCCAGTAGTATCCAACATCGTAACGAGCAGTACTTC. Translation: CASSIQHRNEQYF.

CDR3 loop: CASSLSHALEQYF. CDR3 nucleotide sequence: TGTGCCAGCAGTTTATCACACGCCCTCGAGCAGTACTTC. The V and J genes are TRBV12-3 or TRBV12-4 and TRBJ2-7; no definite D call. The CDR3 is 13 residues long. V lost 2 bases and J lost 6, with 11 bases in between.

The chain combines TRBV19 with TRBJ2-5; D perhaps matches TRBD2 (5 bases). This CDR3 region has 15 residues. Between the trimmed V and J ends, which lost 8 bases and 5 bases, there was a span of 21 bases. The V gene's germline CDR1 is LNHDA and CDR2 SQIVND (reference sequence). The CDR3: CASGDTGLPGETQYF. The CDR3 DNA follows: TGTGCCAGTGGAGACACCGGCCTCCCGGGGGAGACCCAGTACTTC.

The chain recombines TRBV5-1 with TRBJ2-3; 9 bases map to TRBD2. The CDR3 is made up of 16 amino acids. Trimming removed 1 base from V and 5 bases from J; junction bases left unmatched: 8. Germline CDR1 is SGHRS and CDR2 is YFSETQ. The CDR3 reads CASSLLKREARDTQYF. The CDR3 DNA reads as TGCGCCAGCAGCTTGCTGAAGCGGGAGGCCCGAGATACGCAGTATTTT.

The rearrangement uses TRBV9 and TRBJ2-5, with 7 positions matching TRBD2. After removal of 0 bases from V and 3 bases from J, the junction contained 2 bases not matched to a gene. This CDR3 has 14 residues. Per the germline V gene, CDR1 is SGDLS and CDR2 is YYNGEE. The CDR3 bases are TGTGCCAGCAGCGTAGATCGGGAGGAAGAGACCCAGTACTTC. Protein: CASSVDREEETQYF.

CDR3 in DNA: TGTGCCAGTAGTATTCAGGGACAGGGGCGGGGATTGGGCAATCAGCCCCAGCATTTT. This encodes CASSIQGQGRGLGNQPQHF. The V gene is TRBV19, the J gene TRBJ1-5; 10 bases line up with TRBD1. The CDR3 is 19 residues long. Germline V gene lookup returns CDR1 LNHDA and CDR2 SQIVND (reference sequence). J was trimmed by 2 bases and V by 3 bases; bases with no gene match: 13.

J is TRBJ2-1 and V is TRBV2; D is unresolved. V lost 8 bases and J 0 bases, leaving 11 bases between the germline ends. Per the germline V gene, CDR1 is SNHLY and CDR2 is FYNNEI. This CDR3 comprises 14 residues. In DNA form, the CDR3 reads TGTGCCAGCCAGCGAGACTTCTCCTACAATGAGCAGTTCTTC. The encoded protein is CASQRDFSYNEQFF. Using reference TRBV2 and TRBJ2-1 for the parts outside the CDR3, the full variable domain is EPEVTQTPSHQVTQMGQEVILRCVPISNHLYFYWYRQILGQKVEFLVSFYNNEISEKSEIFDDQFSVERPDGSNFTLKIRSTKLEDSAMYFCASQRDFSYNEQFFGPGTRLTVL.

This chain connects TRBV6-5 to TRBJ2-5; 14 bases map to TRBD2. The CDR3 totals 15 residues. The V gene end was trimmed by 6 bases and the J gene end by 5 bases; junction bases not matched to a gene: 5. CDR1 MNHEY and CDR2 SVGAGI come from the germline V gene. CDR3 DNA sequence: TGTGCCAGCAGGCCGGGACTAGCGGGGGCGGAGACCCAGTACTTC. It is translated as CASRPGLAGAETQYF.

The CDR3 sequence is CASSSPGQLNTEAFF. In DNA form, the CDR3 reads TGTGCCAGCAGTTCACCGGGACAGTTGAACACTGAAGCTTTCTTT. V usage is TRBV28 and J usage is TRBJ1-1, with 7 bases lining up with TRBD1. Trimming cost V 4 bases and J 0 bases; bases outside gene matches: 5. Germline V gives CDR1 MDHEN, CDR2 SYDVKM. This CDR3 has 15 residues.

DNA of the CDR3: TGTGCCAGCAAACACGGACTAGCGAGGGCCAAAAACATTCAGTACTTC. Translation gives CASKHGLARAKNIQYF. This chain links TRBV2 with TRBJ2-4; 9 bases are a match to TRBD2. Looked up from germline, CDR1 is SNHLY and CDR2 is FYNNEI. With V trimmed by 7 bases and J by 1 base, 8 bases remained unmatched. The CDR3 sequence is 16 residues long.

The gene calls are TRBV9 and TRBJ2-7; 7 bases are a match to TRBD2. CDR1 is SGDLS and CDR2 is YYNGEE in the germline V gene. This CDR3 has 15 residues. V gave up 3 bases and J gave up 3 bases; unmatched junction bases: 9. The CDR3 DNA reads TGTGCCAGCAGCGCAGCGGGGACTGCAGGCTACGAGCAGTACTTC. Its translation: CASSAAGTAGYEQYF. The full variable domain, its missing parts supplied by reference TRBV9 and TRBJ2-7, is DSGVTQTPKHLITATGQRVTLRCSPRSGDLSVYWYQQSLDQGLQFLIQYYNGEERAKGNILERFSAQQFPDLHSELNLSSLELGDSALYFCASSAAGTAGYEQYFGPGTRLTVT.

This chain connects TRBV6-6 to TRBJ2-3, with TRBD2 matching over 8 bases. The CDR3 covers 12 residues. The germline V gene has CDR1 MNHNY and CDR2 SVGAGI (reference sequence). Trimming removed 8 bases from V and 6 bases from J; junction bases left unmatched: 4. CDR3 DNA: TGTGCCAGCGCGACTAGCGTGGATACGCAGTATTTT. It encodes CASATSVDTQYF.

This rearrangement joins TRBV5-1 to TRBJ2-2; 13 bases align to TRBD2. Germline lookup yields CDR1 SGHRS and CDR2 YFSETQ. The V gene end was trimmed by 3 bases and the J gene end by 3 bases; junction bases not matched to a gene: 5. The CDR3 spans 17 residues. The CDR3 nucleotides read TGCGCCAGCAGCTCGGGACTAGCGGGGCCCTACACCGGGGAGCTGTTTTTT. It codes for CASSSGLAGPYTGELFF.

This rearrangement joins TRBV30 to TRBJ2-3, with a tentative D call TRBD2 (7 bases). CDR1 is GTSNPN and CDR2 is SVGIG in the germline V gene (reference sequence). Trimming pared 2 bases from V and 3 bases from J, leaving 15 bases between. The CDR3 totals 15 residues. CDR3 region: CAWSIGGLGTDTQYF. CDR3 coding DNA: TGTGCCTGGAGTATCGGGGGGCTAGGTACAGATACGCAGTATTTT.

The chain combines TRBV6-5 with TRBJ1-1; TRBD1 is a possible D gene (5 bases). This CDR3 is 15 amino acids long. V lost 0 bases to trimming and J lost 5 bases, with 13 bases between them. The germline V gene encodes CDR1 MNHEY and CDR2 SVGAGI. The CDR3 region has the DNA TGTGCCAGCAGTTACTCGCGGGGGTTGGCAACTGAAGCTTTCTTT. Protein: CASSYSRGLATEAFF.

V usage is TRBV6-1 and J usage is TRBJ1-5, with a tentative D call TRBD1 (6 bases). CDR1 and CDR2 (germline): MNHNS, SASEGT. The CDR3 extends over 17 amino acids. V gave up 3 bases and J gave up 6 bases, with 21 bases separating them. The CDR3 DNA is TGTGCCAGCAGTGACCCCACAGGGCGGCCCCTCAGTCAGCCCCAGCATTTT. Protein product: CASSDPTGRPLSQPQHF.

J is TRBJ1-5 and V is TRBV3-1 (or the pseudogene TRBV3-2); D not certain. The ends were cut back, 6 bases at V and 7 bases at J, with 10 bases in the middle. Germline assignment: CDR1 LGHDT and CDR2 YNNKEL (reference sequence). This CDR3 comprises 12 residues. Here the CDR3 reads CASSQQSQPQHF. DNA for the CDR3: TGTGCCAGCAGTCAACAAAGCCAGCCCCAGCATTTT.

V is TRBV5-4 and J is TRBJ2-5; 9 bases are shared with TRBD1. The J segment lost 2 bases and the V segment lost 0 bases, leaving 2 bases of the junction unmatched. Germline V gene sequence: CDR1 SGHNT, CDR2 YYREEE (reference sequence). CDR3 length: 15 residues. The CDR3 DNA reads TGTGCCAGCAGCTTGGTAGGACAGGGGCAAGAGACCCAGTACTTC. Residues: CASSLVGQGQETQYF.

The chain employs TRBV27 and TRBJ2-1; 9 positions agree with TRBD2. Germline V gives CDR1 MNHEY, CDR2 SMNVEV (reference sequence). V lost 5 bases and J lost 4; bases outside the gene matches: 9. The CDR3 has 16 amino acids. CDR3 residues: CASSPFAGGPYNEQFF. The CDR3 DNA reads TGTGCCAGCAGTCCCTTCGCGGGAGGGCCTTACAATGAGCAGTTCTTC.

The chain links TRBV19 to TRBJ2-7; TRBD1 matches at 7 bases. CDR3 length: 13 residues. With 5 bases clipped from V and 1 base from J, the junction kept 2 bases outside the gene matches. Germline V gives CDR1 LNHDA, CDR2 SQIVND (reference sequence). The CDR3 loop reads CASSVGQSYEQYF. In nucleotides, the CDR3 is TGTGCCAGTAGTGTGGGACAGTCCTACGAGCAGTACTTC.

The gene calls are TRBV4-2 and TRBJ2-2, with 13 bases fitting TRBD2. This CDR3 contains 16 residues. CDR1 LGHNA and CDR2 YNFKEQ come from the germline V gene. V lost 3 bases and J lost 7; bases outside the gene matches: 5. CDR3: CASSQTGTSGVGELFF. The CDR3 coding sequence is TGTGCCAGCAGCCAGACCGGGACTAGCGGGGTCGGGGAGCTGTTTTTT.

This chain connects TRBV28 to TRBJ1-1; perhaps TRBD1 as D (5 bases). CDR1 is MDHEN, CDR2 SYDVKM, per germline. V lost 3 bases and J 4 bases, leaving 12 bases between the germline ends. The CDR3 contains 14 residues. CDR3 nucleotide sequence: TGTGCCAGCAGTTTTTCAGGGATTATCACTGAAGCTTTCTTT. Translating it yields CASSFSGIITEAFF.

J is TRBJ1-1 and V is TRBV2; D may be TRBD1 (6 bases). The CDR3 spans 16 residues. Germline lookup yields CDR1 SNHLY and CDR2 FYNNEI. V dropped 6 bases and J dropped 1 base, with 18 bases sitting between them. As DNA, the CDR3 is TGTGCCAGCAGGGTCGGGACATATGGTGGGAACACTGAAGCTTTCTTT. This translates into CASRVGTYGGNTEAFF.

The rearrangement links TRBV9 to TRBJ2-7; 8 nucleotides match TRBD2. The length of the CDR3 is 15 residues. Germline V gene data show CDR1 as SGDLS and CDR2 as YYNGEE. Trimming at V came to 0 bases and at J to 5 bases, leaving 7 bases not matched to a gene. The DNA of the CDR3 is TGTGCCAGCAGCGTAGGGGGACTAGTGGGGGACGAGCAGTACTTC. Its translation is CASSVGGLVGDEQYF. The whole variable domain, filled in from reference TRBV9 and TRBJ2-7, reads DSGVTQTPKHLITATGQRVTLRCSPRSGDLSVYWYQQSLDQGLQFLIQYYNGEERAKGNILERFSAQQFPDLHSELNLSSLELGDSALYFCASSVGGLVGDEQYFGPGTRLTVT.

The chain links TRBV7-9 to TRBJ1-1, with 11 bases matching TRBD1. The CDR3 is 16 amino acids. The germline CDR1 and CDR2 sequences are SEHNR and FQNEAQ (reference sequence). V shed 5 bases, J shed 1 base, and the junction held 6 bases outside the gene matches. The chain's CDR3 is CASSLGTGGKNTEAFF. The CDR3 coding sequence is TGTGCCAGCAGCCTGGGGACAGGGGGAAAGAACACTGAAGCTTTCTTT.

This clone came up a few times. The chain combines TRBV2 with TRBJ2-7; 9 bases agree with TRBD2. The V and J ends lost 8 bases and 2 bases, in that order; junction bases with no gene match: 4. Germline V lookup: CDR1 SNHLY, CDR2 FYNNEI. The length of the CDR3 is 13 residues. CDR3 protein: CASLSGSAYEQYF. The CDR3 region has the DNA TGTGCCAGCCTTAGCGGGAGTGCCTACGAGCAGTACTTC.

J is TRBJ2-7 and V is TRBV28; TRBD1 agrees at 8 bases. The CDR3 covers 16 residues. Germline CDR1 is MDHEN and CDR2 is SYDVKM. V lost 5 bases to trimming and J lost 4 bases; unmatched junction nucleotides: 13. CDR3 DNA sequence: TGTGCCAGCAGTGCACCATCTGATCGACAGGGGTACGAGCAGTACTTC. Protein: CASSAPSDRQGYEQYF. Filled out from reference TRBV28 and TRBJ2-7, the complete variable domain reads DVKVTQSSRYLVKRTGEKVFLECVQDMDHENMFWYRQDPGLGLRLIYFSYDVKMKEKGDIPEGYSVSREKKERFSLILESASTNQTSMYLCASSAPSDRQGYEQYFGPGTRLTVT.

Written as DNA, the CDR3 is TGTGCCAGCAGTGGTGCCGTACAGGGGCTTGAGGCCAACGTCCTGACTTTC. This translates into CASSGAVQGLEANVLTF. J is TRBJ2-6 and V is TRBV6-1; 7 nucleotides align to TRBD1. With V trimmed by 4 bases and J by 6 bases, 12 bases remained unmatched. The V gene's germline CDR1 is MNHNS and CDR2 SASEGT. The CDR3 covers 17 residues.

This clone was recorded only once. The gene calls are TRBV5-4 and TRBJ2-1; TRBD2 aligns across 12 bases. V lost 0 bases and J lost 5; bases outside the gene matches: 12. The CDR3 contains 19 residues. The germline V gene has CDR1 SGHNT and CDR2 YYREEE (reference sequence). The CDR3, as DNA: TGTGCCAGCAGCTTGGACGTCCTAGCGGGGGGGATTGACGACAATGAGCAGTTCTTC. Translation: CASSLDVLAGGIDDNEQFF.

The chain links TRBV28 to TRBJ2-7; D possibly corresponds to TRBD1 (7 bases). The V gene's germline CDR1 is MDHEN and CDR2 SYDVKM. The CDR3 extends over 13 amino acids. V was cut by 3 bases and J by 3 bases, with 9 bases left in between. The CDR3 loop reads CASSFRGVYEQYF. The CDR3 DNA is TGTGCCAGCAGTTTCAGGGGGGTCTACGAGCAGTACTTC.

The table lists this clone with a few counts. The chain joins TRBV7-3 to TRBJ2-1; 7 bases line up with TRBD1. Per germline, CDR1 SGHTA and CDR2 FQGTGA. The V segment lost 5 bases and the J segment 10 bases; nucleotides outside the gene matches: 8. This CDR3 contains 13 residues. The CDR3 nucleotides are TGTGCCAGCAGCCCCCGACAGGGTTTAGAGCAGTTCTTC. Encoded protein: CASSPRQGLEQFF.

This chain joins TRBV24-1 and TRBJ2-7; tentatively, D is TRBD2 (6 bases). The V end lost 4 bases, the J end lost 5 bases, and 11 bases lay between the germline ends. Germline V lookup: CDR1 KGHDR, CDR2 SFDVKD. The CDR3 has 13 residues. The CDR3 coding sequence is TGTGCCACCAGTGACCCCGGGAGCGACGAGCAGTACTTC. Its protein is CATSDPGSDEQYF.